This TCR beta chain was sequenced during a study of T cell clones after liver transplantation. This CDR3 comprises 14 residues. V was trimmed by 8 bases and J by 4 bases, leaving 16 bases between them. CDR1 is MNHEY, CDR2 SMNVEV, per germline (reference sequence). The repertoire was sequenced with immunoSEQ multiplex PCR; TCRdb's copy has only in-frame clones and lacks some. The sample includes roughly 100,000 clones, roughly 80% of them seen just once. This receptor was taken from a human patient who received a liver transplant. The T cells may come from the graft donor. Material: CD4+ T cells from blood, obtained around 50 months after liver transplant. This rearrangement joins TRBV27 to TRBJ2-3; TRBD2 is a possible D gene (5 bases). The CDR3, as DNA: TGTGCCAGCTCCCGGGTAGAGGGCGCAGATACGCAGTATTTT. Residues: CASSRVEGADTQYF.